Listed below are T cell receptor beta chains from one sample, sequenced in a study of CDR3 diversity in severe acne. In TCRdb, the PCR reads were re-called with MiXCR into one record per CDR3 protein. This sample carries more than 70,000 distinct CDR3 sequences, about 52% of them seen once, and the ten largest clones take around a tenth. The sample was blood. These receptor sequences come from a male donor in good health, serving as a control. Both conserved end residues are part of each CDR3. A D gene is named only where the DNA matches it firmly. A clone size is listed for some rows: how often the clone was seen (once, few, many), or a class if it is expanded.

j_call,v_call,d_call,clone_size,cdr3_nt,cdr3_aa
TRBJ2-4,TRBV12-5,.,few,TGTGCTAGTGGTTTGGTATCCGGGGACCCCCCTCGAAACATTCAGTACTTC,CASGLVSGDPPRNIQYF
TRBJ2-7,TRBV10-3,TRBD1,few,TGTGCCATCAGCGACACCGGGACAGGGACCTACGAGCAGTACTTC,CAISDTGTGTYEQYF
TRBJ2-2,TRBV12-3/TRBV12-4,.,.,TGTGCCAGCAGAATGCGCCCAATCGCCTCTCCGGGGACCGGGGAGCTGTTTTTT,CASRMRPIASPGTGELFF
TRBJ2-2,TRBV29-1,.,.,TGCAGCGGCGTCAGGGGGGAAAACACCGGGGAGCTGTTTTTT,CSGVRGENTGELFF
TRBJ1-5,TRBV4-2,TRBD1,.,TGTGCCAGCAGCCAAGAGGGGACAGGTAATCAGCCCCAGCATTTT,CASSQEGTGNQPQHF
TRBJ1-2,TRBV12-3/TRBV12-4,TRBD1,few,TGTGCCAGCTGGGCGACAGGGAGTAAGGGCTACACCTTC,CASWATGSKGYTF
TRBJ2-1,TRBV18,TRBD1,many,TGTGCCAGCTCACCATTAACCGGGACAGTGGACAATGAGCAGTTCTTC,CASSPLTGTVDNEQFF
TRBJ1-5,TRBV15,TRBD1,.,TGTGCCACCAGCAGCTTGGAGGACAGGAATCAGCCCCAGCATTTT,CATSSLEDRNQPQHF
TRBJ1-2,TRBV19,.,.,TGTGCCAGTAGTAGATCGAAAAACTATGGCTACACCTTC,CASSRSKNYGYTF
TRBJ1-5,TRBV27,.,few,TGTGCCAGCAGTTTTACAGACGGACAGCCCCAGCATTTT,CASSFTDGQPQHF
TRBJ1-5,TRBV7-2,.,few,TGTGCCAGCAGCTTACAACGGTATCAGCCCCAGCATTTT,CASSLQRYQPQHF
TRBJ1-2,TRBV12-3/TRBV12-4,.,many,TGTGCCAGCAGAATAGACCCTGATTGGTTTGGCTCGGGCGGCTACACCTTC,CASRIDPDWFGSGGYTF
TRBJ1-4,TRBV10-2,.,medium-sized,TGCGCCAGCAGTCTAGGCAGATACGGGAATGAAAAACTGTTTTTT,CASSLGRYGNEKLFF
TRBJ2-1,TRBV6-5,.,many,TGTGCCAGCAGTTACGGGACCTTCGGGACTTCTCGGGGAGAGCAGTTCTTC,CASSYGTFGTSRGEQFF
TRBJ2-7,TRBV27,.,many,TGTGCCAGCAGTTTAGGGCCCCGAACGTGGGAGCAGTACTTC,CASSLGPRTWEQYF
TRBJ2-7,TRBV25-1,.,many,TGTGCCAGCAGTGAATCTATAGGGCGGGAGCAGTACTTC,CASSESIGREQYF
TRBJ2-1,TRBV29-1,.,.,TGCAGCGCACACAGGGACTACAATGAGCAGTTCTTC,CSAHRDYNEQFF
TRBJ2-1,TRBV29-1,TRBD2,.,TGCAGCGCGGGGGGTAGCGGATACAATGAGCAGTTCTTC,CSAGGSGYNEQFF
TRBJ1-2,TRBV25-1,.,many,TGTGCCAGCAGTGCCGCCACGGCCGGATCTAACTATGGCTACACCTTC,CASSAATAGSNYGYTF
TRBJ1-2,TRBV4-1,.,few,TGCGCCAGCAGCCAAGAGTTCGGGGAGGACTACACCTTC,CASSQEFGEDYTF
TRBJ2-5,TRBV14,TRBD1,.,TGTGCCAGCAGCCAATCGCCGGGACAGGGGGAGAAGACCCAGTACTTC,CASSQSPGQGEKTQYF
TRBJ2-1,TRBV2,.,many,TGTGCCAGCAGTGAAATGGGTGGAATGGTCTTCTTC,CASSEMGGMVFF
TRBJ1-5,TRBV12-3/TRBV12-4,TRBD1,.,TGTGCCAGCAGCCCACAGGGGGACAATCAGCCCCAGCATTTT,CASSPQGDNQPQHF
TRBJ2-3,TRBV7-3,TRBD1,.,TGTGCCAGTAAGTTAAACGGGACAGGGGGGGCGGATACGCAGTATTTT,CASKLNGTGGADTQYF
TRBJ2-7,TRBV5-1,TRBD1,.,TGCGCCACCCGAGGGGGCAGGGGGCCTTCCTACGAGCAGTACTTC,CATRGGRGPSYEQYF
TRBJ1-1,TRBV3-1,.,few,TGTGCCAGCAGCCAAGCTTCGTGGGGTGAAGCTTTCTTT,CASSQASWGEAFF
TRBJ2-1,TRBV7-6,TRBD2,once,TGTGCCAGCAGCGCCACTAGCGGGAGAGGGTATGAGCAGTTCTTC,CASSATSGRGYEQFF
TRBJ2-7,TRBV27,.,.,TGCGCCAGCAGCTGGGCTGGCCGGCAGGGCGAGCAGTACTTC,CASSWAGRQGEQYF
TRBJ2-2,TRBV11-3,TRBD2,.,TGTGCCAGCAGCTTACTTTACCCTAGCGGGAGGTTCGGGGAGCTGTTTTTT,CASSLLYPSGRFGELFF
TRBJ2-1,TRBV20-1,.,.,TGCAGTGCTGGGGGGGCGTACAATGAGCAGTTCTTC,CSAGGAYNEQFF
TRBJ1-1,TRBV29-1,.,few,TGCAGCGTTGCGGAGGGGCTGAACACTGAAGCTTTCTTT,CSVAEGLNTEAFF
TRBJ1-5,TRBV19,TRBD1,.,TGTGCCGGAAGACAGGGGCACCTCAATCAGCCCCAGCATTTT,CAGRQGHLNQPQHF
TRBJ2-1,TRBV9,.,many,TGTGCCAGCAGCGTCGACAGGAGTAATCCCAATGAGCAGTTCTTC,CASSVDRSNPNEQFF
TRBJ2-5,TRBV5-1,TRBD1,.,TGCGCCAGCAGCTTGGAGACAGGGCAGGAGACCCAGTACTTC,CASSLETGQETQYF
TRBJ2-7,TRBV24-1,TRBD1,.,TGTGCCACCAGCAAAACCGGGACAGGGGGCGACGAGCAGTACTTC,CATSKTGTGGDEQYF
TRBJ2-7,TRBV7-9,TRBD1,.,TGTGCCAGCAGCTTAGCGACGGGACAGGGCTCCAAGCAGTACTTC,CASSLATGQGSKQYF
TRBJ2-1,TRBV29-1,.,.,TGCAGCGTACAGGGATGGGACAATGAGCAGTTCTTC,CSVQGWDNEQFF
TRBJ1-1,TRBV9,.,many,TGTGCCAGCAGCGTAGGGGGGGCAGGGGTTGAGAAAACTGAAGCTTTCTTT,CASSVGGAGVEKTEAFF
TRBJ1-1,TRBV9,TRBD1,many,TGTGCCAGCAGCGTAGGGGGGACAGTCGCTGGTGAAGCTTTCTTT,CASSVGGTVAGEAFF
TRBJ1-5,TRBV2,TRBD1,.,TGTGCCAGCGGGGGACAGCGTGATCAGCCCCAGCATTTT,CASGGQRDQPQHF
TRBJ1-1,TRBV5-1,.,.,TGCGCCAGCAGCCCCACGACAGGAGGGAACACTGAAGCTTTCTTT,CASSPTTGGNTEAFF
TRBJ2-3,TRBV27,TRBD2,.,TGTGCCAGCAGTTTACGAAGGACTAGCGGGGGGGCCTACAGCACAGATGCGCAGTATTTT,CASSLRRTSGGAYSTDAQYF
TRBJ1-1,TRBV19,.,.,TGTGCCAGTAGTATGGCAGCGTCGGGGAACACTGAAGCTTTCTTT,CASSMAASGNTEAFF
TRBJ2-7,TRBV7-6,.,.,TGTGCCAGCAACCCGCTGACTAGTACCTACGAGCAGTACTTC,CASNPLTSTYEQYF
TRBJ2-2,TRBV11-2,TRBD1,.,TGTGCCAGCAGCCTTACAGGGGGCAGCACCGGGGAGCTGTTTTTT,CASSLTGGSTGELFF
TRBJ1-2,TRBV29-1,TRBD1,few,TGCAGCGTGGGCCCGGGACAGGGGAATGGCTACACCTTC,CSVGPGQGNGYTF
TRBJ1-6,TRBV24-1,.,many,TGTGCCACCAGTGATTTGAGGCAGGGGTTTAAGGACATAAATTCACCCCTCCACTTT,CATSDLRQGFKDINSPLHF
TRBJ1-2,TRBV6-6,TRBD1,few,TGTGCCAGCAGTTACTACGGACAGGAATTCTATGGCTACACCTTC,CASSYYGQEFYGYTF
TRBJ2-2,TRBV7-8,.,many,TGTGCCAGCAGCTTAGGGGGTAGGGCTAACACCGGGGAGCTGTTTTTT,CASSLGGRANTGELFF
TRBJ1-1,TRBV29-1,.,.,TGCAGCGTCATATTAGCATTGAACACTGAAGCTTTCTTT,CSVILALNTEAFF
TRBJ1-2,TRBV19,.,.,TGTGCCAGTAGTACCGGGATGCGCTATGGCTACACCTTC,CASSTGMRYGYTF
TRBJ1-5,TRBV25-1,.,many,TGTGCCAGCAGTGCGACAGGAACCCTCAATCAGCCCCAGCATTTT,CASSATGTLNQPQHF
TRBJ1-2,TRBV7-9,.,.,TGTGCCAGCAGTTATGCGGGGGTTAAGGATGGCTACACCTTC,CASSYAGVKDGYTF
TRBJ2-1,TRBV15,.,once,TGTGCCACCAGCAGCCCCCAAAGCTCGGCGTTCAATGAGCAGTTCTTC,CATSSPQSSAFNEQFF
TRBJ1-6,TRBV20-1,.,few,TGCAGTGCTCAACCTTTCCCCATTTCCCTCCACTTT,CSAQPFPISLHF